The next 29 T cell receptor beta chains were all read from a single sample in a study of shared clonotypes between healthy human individuals. Clones were sequenced by immunoSEQ multiplex PCR, and TCRdb holds only the in-frame ones, with some missing. In the table there are some 1 million clones, more than 60% of which are singletons. Sequencing used memory CD4+ T cells sorted from blood. Noted subset: CD45RA-negative fraction. The receptors stem from a man younger than 35 in good health.

There are a few counts of this clone. The genes are TRBV11-3 and TRBJ2-1; D may be TRBD2 (5 bases). The germline V gene has CDR1 SGHNT and CDR2 YENEEA. This CDR3 comprises 16 residues. V lost 5 bases, J lost 0 bases, and 14 bases lay in between. The CDR3 here is CASSLNGLSSYNEQFF. The CDR3 nucleotides read TGTGCCAGCAGCCTAAACGGACTCAGCTCCTACAATGAGCAGTTCTTC.

The chain's CDR3 is CASQGPNSYNEQFF. The CDR3 DNA reads TGTGCCAGCCAGGGACCGAACTCCTACAATGAGCAGTTCTTC. The V call is TRBV2, the J call TRBJ2-1; D may correspond to TRBD1 or TRBD2 (5 bases each). This CDR3 is 14 amino acids long. The germline CDR1 and CDR2 sequences are SNHLY and FYNNEI. V lost 8 bases and J 0 bases, leaving 11 bases between the germline ends.

The gene calls are TRBV30 and TRBJ2-1; D is unclear. This CDR3 contains 13 residues. CDR1 and CDR2 (germline): GTSNPN, SVGIG (reference sequence). The V end lost 0 bases, the J end lost 6 bases, and 9 bases lay between the germline ends. In DNA form, the CDR3 reads TGTGCCTGGAGTGTTGGTATTCTCAATGAGCAGTTCTTC. The encoded protein is CAWSVGILNEQFF. Full variable domain (missing parts from reference TRBV30 and TRBJ2-1): SQTIHQWPATLVQPVGSPLSLECTVEGTSNPNLYWYRQAAGRGLQLLFYSVGIGQISSEVPQNLSASRPQDRQFILSSKKLLLSDSGFYLCAWSVGILNEQFFGPGTRLTVL.

This chain links TRBV5-8 with TRBJ1-4; TRBD1 might be the D (6 bases). The CDR3 covers 15 residues. V was trimmed by 4 bases and J by 6 bases, leaving 16 bases between them. Germline values: CDR1 SGHTS, CDR2 YDEGEE. The CDR3 loop is CASSIGGLLDEKLFF. CDR3 sequence (DNA): TGTGCCAGCAGCATCGGGGGCCTCTTGGATGAAAAACTGTTTTTT.

This chain links TRBV4-1 with TRBJ2-1; 7 bases map to TRBD2. V dropped 4 bases and J dropped 7; count of bases not matched to a gene: 10. Germline V gene sequence: CDR1 MGHRA, CDR2 YSYEKL. The CDR3 loop spans 15 amino acids. CDR3 protein: CASSPLGREMNEQFF. The CDR3 DNA follows: TGCGCCAGCAGCCCCTTGGGGCGGGAGATGAATGAGCAGTTCTTC.

J is TRBJ2-3 and V is TRBV4-1; 13 nucleotides line up with TRBD2. The CDR3 length is 21 residues. Germline V gives CDR1 MGHRA, CDR2 YSYEKL. The trim removed 4 bases at V and 2 bases at J, leaving 18 bases unmatched. CDR3 loop: CASSRIRVGKGLAGLTDTQYF. The CDR3 coding sequence is TGCGCCAGCAGCCGAATAAGGGTTGGCAAGGGACTAGCGGGGCTCACAGATACGCAGTATTTT.

This clone was found a few times. The chain joins TRBV4-1 to TRBJ2-5; 8 bases align to TRBD1. CDR1 is MGHRA, CDR2 YSYEKL, per germline. The trim removed 0 bases at V and 1 base at J, leaving 1 base unmatched. The CDR3 sequence is 15 residues long. Here the CDR3 DNA reads TGCGCCAGCAGCCAAGAAACAGGGGGCCAAGAGACCCAGTACTTC. This gives the protein CASSQETGGQETQYF.

The chain recombines TRBV5-1 with TRBJ2-5; 7 nucleotides line up with TRBD1. V dropped 4 bases and J dropped 5; count of bases not matched to a gene: 11. CDR1 is SGHRS and CDR2 is YFSETQ in the germline V gene. The CDR3 covers 15 residues. The CDR3: CASSPIGQVSETQYF. CDR3 DNA: TGCGCCAGCAGCCCGATTGGACAGGTTAGCGAGACCCAGTACTTC. The full variable domain, completed using reference TRBV5-1 and TRBJ2-5, is KAGVTQTPRYLIKTRGQQVTLSCSPISGHRSVSWYQQTPGQGLQFLFEYFSETQRNKGNFPGRFSGRQFSNSRSEMNVSTLELGDSALYLCASSPIGQVSETQYFGPGTRLLVL.

The V call is TRBV14, the J call TRBJ2-7; D perhaps matches TRBD1 (5 bases). Trimming shortened V by 4 bases and J by 3 bases, and 16 bases separated the two germline ends. The CDR3 runs to 15 residues. Germline CDR1 is SGHDN and CDR2 is FVKESK. For the CDR3, the DNA is TGTGCCAGCAGCCGGACACTGCAAACCTTCTACGAGCAGTACTTC. The encoded protein is CASSRTLQTFYEQYF.

Notes on this clone: Other DNA sequences in the same sample also yield this CDR3. This chain joins TRBV28 and TRBJ1-1; 7 bases align to TRBD1. V lost 9 bases and J lost 2; bases outside the gene matches: 6. The CDR3 extends over 13 amino acids. Germline V gene lookup returns CDR1 MDHEN and CDR2 SYDVKM. For the CDR3, the DNA is TGTGCCAGTATTCGGGACAGTAACACTGAAGCTTTCTTT. Protein product: CASIRDSNTEAFF.

This clone was counted at least ten times. This chain links TRBV5-4 with TRBJ2-7; 10 bases are shared with TRBD2. The trim removed 0 bases at V and 3 bases at J, leaving 6 bases unmatched. There are 16 residues in the CDR3. Germline-derived CDR1 and CDR2 are SGHNT and YYREEE (reference sequence). CDR3 sequence (DNA): TGTGCCAGCAGCTTGGGGTGGTCTAGCGGGAGCTACGAGCAGTACTTC. It translates to CASSLGWSSGSYEQYF.

This sequence joins TRBV5-5 and TRBJ1-2, with D hard to call. The CDR3 spans 17 residues. Germline V gives CDR1 SGHKS, CDR2 YYEKEE (reference sequence). Trimming removed 0 bases from V and 8 bases from J, with 23 bases in between. The CDR3 protein is CASSLVVQPLNLPGYTF. As DNA, the CDR3 is TGTGCCAGCAGCTTGGTTGTGCAGCCATTGAACCTCCCCGGCTACACCTTC. Looking up the rest from reference TRBV5-5 and TRBJ1-2 gives the full variable domain: DAGVTQSPTHLIKTRGQQVTLRCSPISGHKSVSWYQQVLGQGPQFIFQYYEKEERGRGNFPDRFSARQFPNYSSELNVNALLLGDSALYLCASSLVVQPLNLPGYTFGSGTRLTVV.

The chain links TRBV5-4 to TRBJ2-7, with 10 bases identical to TRBD2. In germline, CDR1 is SGHNT, CDR2 YYREEE (reference sequence). The CDR3 length is 17 residues. The ends lost 4 bases at V and 2 bases at J; junction bases unmatched: 12. CDR3 sequence reads: CASSPGLSGRAAYEQYF. CDR3 nucleotides: TGTGCCAGCAGCCCCGGCTTGAGCGGGAGGGCCGCCTACGAGCAGTACTTC.

This clone was seen a handful of times. The chain combines TRBV10-3 with TRBJ2-7; 9 bases line up with TRBD2. This CDR3 is built from 14 residues. Germline lookup yields CDR1 ENHRY and CDR2 SYGVKD. Losses at the gene ends were 6 bases for V and 5 bases for J; bases not matched to a gene: 8. This CDR3 reads CAIRVSGSPDEQYF. The CDR3 DNA reads TGTGCCATCAGGGTTAGCGGGAGCCCCGACGAGCAGTACTTC.

The rearrangement uses TRBV5-1 and TRBJ2-1; no reliable D call. This CDR3 comprises 11 residues. Trimming stripped 1 base from V and 6 bases from J, with 2 bases between. Germline loops: CDR1 SGHRS, CDR2 YFSETQ. This chain's CDR3 is CASSLRNEQFF. CDR3 in DNA: TGCGCCAGCAGCTTGCGCAATGAGCAGTTCTTC.

The genes are TRBV7-2 and TRBJ2-1, with a possible D match to TRBD2 (5 bases). The germline gives CDR1 SGHTA, CDR2 FQGNSA. Trimming pared 7 bases from V and 4 bases from J, leaving 11 bases between. The CDR3 covers 13 residues. CDR3 coding DNA: TGTGCCAGCACCCCGGGGTGGTACAATGAGCAGTTCTTC. Translated: CASTPGWYNEQFF.

The CDR3 DNA is TGTGCCAGCAGTTACTCGAGGGTGTACAACACCATATATTTT. Its translation is CASSYSRVYNTIYF. V gene TRBV6-6 combines with J gene TRBJ1-3; D unresolved. Deletions cut 0 bases from V and 7 bases from J, with 10 bases between. Looked up from germline, CDR1 is MNHNY and CDR2 is SVGAGI (reference sequence). The CDR3 is 14 residues long.

CDR3 in DNA: TGTGCCAGCAGTGGTCTGCGGGGGAACACAGATACGCAGTATTTT. Residues: CASSGLRGNTDTQYF. The chain is built from TRBV6-1 and TRBJ2-3, with TRBD2 matching 7 bases. Unmatched junction bases numbered 6, after V lost 4 bases and J lost 2 bases. CDR1 MNHNS and CDR2 SASEGT come from the germline V gene. This CDR3 has 15 amino acids.

CDR3 DNA: TGTGCCAGCTCATCTCCCACTATTGACGAGCAGTACTTC. This codes for CASSSPTIDEQYF. The gene calls are TRBV18 and TRBJ2-7, with D hard to call. V was shortened by 5 bases and J by 5 bases, with 13 bases between the two germline ends. CDR3 length: 13 amino acids. Germline V gene data show CDR1 as KGHSH and CDR2 as LQKENI.

This clone was recorded only once. The V gene is TRBV14, the J gene TRBJ1-2, with D unresolved. From germline, CDR1 is SGHDN and CDR2 FVKESK. V shed 1 base and J shed 0 bases, with 6 bases lying between them. The CDR3 contains 14 residues. CDR3 amino acids: CASSQVTTNYGYTF. Here the CDR3 DNA reads TGTGCCAGCAGCCAAGTTACGACTAACTATGGCTACACCTTC.

Note on this clone: The sample holds other DNA sequences that translate to the same CDR3. In DNA form, the CDR3 reads TGTGCCAGCTCACCCGATTCCTATGGCTACACCTTC. Amino acids: CASSPDSYGYTF. The chain couples TRBV18 to TRBJ1-2; D not resolved. The V gene lost 3 bases and the J gene lost 4 bases, with 6 bases spanning the gap. The CDR3 loop spans 12 amino acids. The V gene's germline CDR1 is KGHSH and CDR2 LQKENI.

The chain is built from TRBV30 and TRBJ1-4, with D unclear. V lost 3 bases and J lost 2, with 10 bases in between. Looked up from germline, CDR1 is GTSNPN and CDR2 is SVGIG (reference sequence). CDR3 length equals 14 residues. The chain's CDR3 is CAWSRKGTNEKLFF. The CDR3 bases are TGTGCCTGGAGCCGAAAAGGGACTAATGAAAAACTGTTTTTT.

V gene TRBV7-9 combines with J gene TRBJ2-7, with D maybe TRBD2 (6 bases). Trimming shortened V by 5 bases and J by 3 bases, and 11 bases separated the two germline ends. CDR1 SEHNR and CDR2 FQNEAQ come from the germline V gene (reference sequence). The CDR3 totals 13 residues. Here the CDR3 DNA reads TGTGCCAGCAGCCCGGGAGAAATCTACGAGCAGTACTTC. Amino acids: CASSPGEIYEQYF.

The sample holds one count of this clone. The V call is TRBV2, the J call TRBJ1-5; D might be TRBD1 (5 bases). Germline CDR1 SNHLY, CDR2 FYNNEI. V lost 6 bases, J lost 5 bases, and 17 bases lay in between. The CDR3 has 15 amino acids. The CDR3 spells CASRGDGGSDQPQHF. The CDR3 DNA follows: TGTGCCAGCAGGGGGGATGGGGGAAGCGATCAGCCCCAGCATTTT.

This sequence joins TRBV18 and TRBJ1-2, with TRBD1 as a possible D gene (6 bases). The CDR3 spans 16 residues. V shed 3 bases and J shed 5 bases, with 19 bases lying between them. Per germline, CDR1 KGHSH and CDR2 LQKENI. The CDR3 loop reads CASSPIPGGPAYGYTF. Written as DNA, the CDR3 is TGTGCCAGCTCACCTATCCCCGGGGGGCCGGCGTATGGCTACACCTTC.

The gene calls are TRBV5-1 and TRBJ2-3, with TRBD1 identical over 10 bases. The germline V gene has CDR1 SGHRS and CDR2 YFSETQ. The CDR3 spans 15 residues. J lost 0 bases, V lost 7 bases, and 5 bases had no gene match. The CDR3 DNA follows: TGCGCCAGCGCGACAGGGGGCTCTAGCACAGATACGCAGTATTTT. It specifies CASATGGSSTDTQYF.

The CDR3 coding sequence is TGTGCCAGCAGCTTAGAGGGGACCGCCTACGAGCAGTACTTC. It is translated as CASSLEGTAYEQYF. J is TRBJ2-7 and V is TRBV13; tentatively, D is TRBD1 or TRBD2 (5 bases each). Trimming took off 1 base at V and 2 bases at J, with 9 bases between the two ends. The germline V gene has CDR1 PRHDT and CDR2 FYEKMQ (reference sequence). The CDR3 extends over 14 amino acids.

J is TRBJ1-5 and V is TRBV21-1; the D call in the table, TRBD1, was not verified against the DNA. TRBV21-1 is shown as a pseudogene. This CDR3 has 15 amino acids. The CDR3 DNA reads as TGTGCCAGCAGCAAAGTTTCGACAGGGGTTCAGCCCCAGCATTTT. It translates to CASSKVSTGVQPQHF.

The CDR3 is CASSVKGGDLQETQYF. Written as DNA, the CDR3 is TGTGCCAGCAGCGTTAAGGGGGGCGACCTCCAAGAGACCCAGTACTTC. The chain recombines TRBV9 with TRBJ2-5; TRBD1 or TRBD2 may be the D gene (6 bases each). Deletions cut 2 bases from V and 1 base from J, with 15 bases between. The CDR3 consists of 16 residues. Germline V gene data show CDR1 as SGDLS and CDR2 as YYNGEE.